Detailed here is one T cell receptor beta chain. Its antigen is unknown. The authors extracted RNA and reverse transcribed it into cDNA as the sequencing template. The assay was immunoSEQ multiplex PCR, and TCRdb's table has in-frame clones only and misses some. The sample lists 10,000 to 15,000 clones; approximately 67% were seen once. CDR3 length: 15 residues. V was pared by 6 bases and J by 3 bases, with 18 bases between. Germline-derived CDR1 and CDR2 are SGHRS and YFSETQ. This sample's treatment: oral pan-JAK inhibitor, 5-10 mg twice daily. Alopecia areata patients gave lesional scalp punch biopsies and peripheral blood samples. The data stem from a study of CD8+ T cells in alopecia areata. At the level of the study: A regimen of oral tofacitinib, 5 to 10 mg twice daily, was given to treated patients. Notes on the study in general: While tofacitinib was given, many expanded lesional clones persisted in scalp and blood.

The source of this sequence is a human donor with alopecia areata. The V gene is TRBV5-1, the J gene TRBJ2-5; possible D gene TRBD2, 7 bases. The input for sequencing was skin, taken at week 4, from a patient treated with tofacitinib. The CDR3 region is CASIGRRGPKETQYF. The CDR3 DNA follows: TGCGCCAGCATAGGTCGGCGGGGGCCTAAAGAGACCCAGTACTTC. Complete variable domain (other parts from reference TRBV5-1 and TRBJ2-5): KAGVTQTPRYLIKTRGQQVTLSCSPISGHRSVSWYQQTPGQGLQFLFEYFSETQRNKGNFPGRFSGRQFSNSRSEMNVSTLELGDSALYLCASIGRRGPKETQYFGPGTRLLVL.